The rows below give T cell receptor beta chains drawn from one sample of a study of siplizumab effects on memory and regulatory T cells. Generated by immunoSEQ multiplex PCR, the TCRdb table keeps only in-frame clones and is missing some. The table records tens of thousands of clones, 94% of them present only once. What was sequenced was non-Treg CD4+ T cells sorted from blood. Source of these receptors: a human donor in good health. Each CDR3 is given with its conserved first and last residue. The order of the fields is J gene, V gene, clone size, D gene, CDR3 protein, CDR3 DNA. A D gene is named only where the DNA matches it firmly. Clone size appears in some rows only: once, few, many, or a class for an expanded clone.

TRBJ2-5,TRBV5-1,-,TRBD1,CASSLRTGEAETQYF,TGCGCCAGCAGCCTCAGGACAGGGGAAGCGGAGACCCAGTACTTC
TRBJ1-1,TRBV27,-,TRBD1,CASSAGGLATEAFF,TGTGCCAGCAGTGCAGGGGGGCTTGCCACTGAAGCTTTCTTT
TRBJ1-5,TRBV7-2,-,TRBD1,CASSRTGTNNQPQHF,TGTGCCAGCAGCAGGACAGGGACCAACAATCAGCCCCAGCATTTT
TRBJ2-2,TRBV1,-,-,CTSSQEERESAGELFF,TGCACCAGCAGCCAAGAAGAGCGGGAGAGTGCCGGGGAGCTGTTTTTT
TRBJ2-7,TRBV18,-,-,CASSPGPGGSYEQYF,TGTGCCAGCTCACCGGGGCCAGGAGGCTCCTACGAGCAGTACTTC
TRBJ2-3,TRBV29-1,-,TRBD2,CSVEGTYPQRESTDTQYF,TGCAGCGTTGAAGGTACTTACCCCCAGCGGGAAAGCACAGATACGCAGTATTTT
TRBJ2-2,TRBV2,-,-,CASSRDSTNTGELFF,TGTGCCAGCAGCCGAGACAGTACGAACACCGGGGAGCTGTTTTTT
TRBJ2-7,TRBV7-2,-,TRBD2,CASSLGAAGGTYEQYF,TGTGCCAGCAGCTTAGGGGCCGCGGGGGGAACCTACGAGCAGTACTTC
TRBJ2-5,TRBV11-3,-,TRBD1,CASSLPGQLAGGTQYF,TGTGCCAGCAGCCTACCGGGACAGTTAGCTGGGGGGACCCAGTACTTC
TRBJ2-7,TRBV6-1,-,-,CASTRVVHYEQYF,TGTGCCAGCACAAGGGTGGTCCACTACGAGCAGTACTTC
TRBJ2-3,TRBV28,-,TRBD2,CASRPISGEGDTQYF,TGTGCCAGCAGGCCCATTAGCGGGGAAGGAGATACGCAGTATTTT
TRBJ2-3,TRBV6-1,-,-,CASSGDLNTQYF,TGTGCCAGCAGTGGGGATTTGAATACGCAGTATTTT
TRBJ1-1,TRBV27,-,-,CASSFSQGRSTEAFF,TGTGCCAGCAGTTTTTCACAGGGCAGGAGCACTGAAGCTTTCTTT
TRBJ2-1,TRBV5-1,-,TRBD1,CASSSGQGASSYNEQFF,TGCGCCAGCAGCTCGGGACAGGGGGCGAGCTCCTACAATGAGCAGTTCTTC
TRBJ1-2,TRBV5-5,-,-,CASSSGTGSGYTF,TGTGCCAGCAGCTCAGGGACGGGAAGTGGCTACACCTTC
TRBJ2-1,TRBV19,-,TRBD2,CASSKLAGGQTHEQFF,TGTGCCAGTAGTAAGCTAGCGGGAGGGCAGACCCATGAGCAGTTCTTC
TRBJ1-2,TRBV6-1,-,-,CASSAGTPGPSF,TGTGCCAGCAGTGCAGGAACACCGGGACCCTCATTC
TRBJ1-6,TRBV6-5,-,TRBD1,CASSTGGNSPLHF,TGTGCCAGCAGCACAGGGGGGAATTCACCCCTCCACTTT
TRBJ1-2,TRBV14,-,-,CASSQGAGNYGYTF,TGTGCCAGCAGCCAAGGGGCAGGGAACTATGGCTACACCTTC
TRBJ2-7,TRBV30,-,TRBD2,CAWSGGGLAASYEQYF,TGTGCCTGGAGTGGGGGAGGGCTAGCGGCCTCCTACGAGCAGTACTTC
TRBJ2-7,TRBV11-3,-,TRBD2,CASSLPGLTSYEQYF,TGTGCCAGCAGCTTACCGGGACTAACCTCCTACGAGCAGTACTTC
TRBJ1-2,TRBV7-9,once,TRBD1,CASSEDRADGYTF,TGTGCCAGCAGCGAGGACAGGGCTGATGGCTACACCTTC
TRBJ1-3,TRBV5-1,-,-,CASSLQDSGSGNTIYF,TGCGCCAGCAGCTTGCAGGACAGCGGCTCTGGAAACACCATATATTTT
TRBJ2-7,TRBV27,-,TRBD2,CASSRDRLAGVSNEQYF,TGTGCCAGCAGTCGGGACAGACTAGCGGGAGTTTCCAACGAGCAGTACTTC
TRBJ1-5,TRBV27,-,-,CASSLKGGLNQPQHF,TGTGCCAGCAGTTTAAAGGGGGGTCTTAATCAGCCCCAGCATTTT
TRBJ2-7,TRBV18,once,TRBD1,CASSPPTGRGEQYF,TGTGCCAGCTCACCTCCGACAGGGCGTGGTGAGCAGTACTTC
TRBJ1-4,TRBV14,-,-,CASSRRGANEKLFF,TGTGCCAGCAGCCGGAGGGGGGCTAATGAAAAACTGTTTTTT
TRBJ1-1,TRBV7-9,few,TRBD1,CASSPGQGFVNTEAFF,TGTGCCAGCAGCCCAGGACAGGGTTTCGTGAACACTGAAGCTTTCTTT
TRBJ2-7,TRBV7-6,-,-,CASSRTEGYEQYF,TGTGCCAGCAGCCGGACAGAGGGCTACGAGCAGTACTTC
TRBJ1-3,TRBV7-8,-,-,CASSLVDSGNTIYF,TGTGCCAGCAGCTTAGTTGACAGTGGAAACACCATATATTTT
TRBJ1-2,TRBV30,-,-,CAWTQGRAGYTF,TGTGCCTGGACCCAGGGGCGAGCGGGCTACACCTTC
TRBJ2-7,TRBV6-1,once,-,CASSVGPPHSYEQYF,TGTGCCAGCAGTGTTGGACCACCTCACTCCTACGAGCAGTACTTC
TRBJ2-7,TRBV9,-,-,CASSVGERAAYEQYF,TGTGCCAGCAGCGTAGGGGAGCGGGCAGCCTACGAGCAGTACTTC
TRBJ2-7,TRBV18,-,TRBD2,CASSPRRSGTEQYF,TGTGCCAGCTCACCCCGTCGTAGCGGGACCGAGCAGTACTTC
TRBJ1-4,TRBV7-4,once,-,CASSLRETVPEKLFF,TGTGCCAGCAGCTTACGGGAAACAGTTCCTGAAAAACTGTTTTTT
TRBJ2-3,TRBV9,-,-,CASSVVTGVADTQYF,TGTGCCAGCAGCGTAGTAACGGGAGTTGCAGATACGCAGTATTTT
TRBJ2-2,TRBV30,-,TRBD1,CAWSAEGQGYTGELFF,TGTGCCTGGAGTGCCGAGGGACAGGGGTACACCGGGGAGCTGTTTTTT
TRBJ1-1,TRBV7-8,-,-,CASSLATQTEAFF,TGTGCCAGCAGCTTAGCCACCCAGACTGAAGCTTTCTTT
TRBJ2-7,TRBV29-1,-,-,CSAGHLSYEQYF,TGCAGCGCGGGACACCTGTCCTACGAGCAGTACTTC
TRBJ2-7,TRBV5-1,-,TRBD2,CASSLGLAGGGEQYF,TGCGCCAGCAGCTTGGGACTAGCGGGAGGTGGCGAGCAGTACTTC
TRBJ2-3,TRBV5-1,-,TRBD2,CASSSRTSAPDTQYF,TGCGCCAGCAGCTCCCGGACTAGCGCACCAGATACGCAGTATTTT
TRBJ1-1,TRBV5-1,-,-,CASSLTGNFEAFF,TGCGCCAGCAGCTTGACTGGAAATTTTGAAGCTTTCTTT
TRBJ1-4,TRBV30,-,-,CAWSVWGSGEKLFF,TGTGCCTGGAGTGTATGGGGAAGTGGAGAAAAACTGTTTTTT
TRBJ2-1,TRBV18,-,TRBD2,CASSLPPSGGGRNEQFF,TGTGCCAGCTCACTACCCCCTAGCGGGGGGGGGCGGAATGAGCAGTTCTTC
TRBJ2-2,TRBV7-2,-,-,CASSFFLSLPGGQVGELFF,TGTGCCAGCAGCTTCTTTCTGTCCCTCCCCGGGGGGCAGGTCGGGGAGCTGTTTTTT
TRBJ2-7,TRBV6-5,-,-,CASSGSLSVEQYF,TGTGCCAGCAGTGGCAGCCTGTCGGTAGAGCAGTACTTC
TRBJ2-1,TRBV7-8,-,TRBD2,CASSLEAGALYNEQFF,TGTGCCAGCAGCTTAGAGGCGGGAGCGCTATACAATGAGCAGTTCTTC
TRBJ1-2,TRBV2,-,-,CASSDQDTNYGYTF,TGTGCCAGCAGTGACCAGGATACTAACTATGGCTACACCTTC